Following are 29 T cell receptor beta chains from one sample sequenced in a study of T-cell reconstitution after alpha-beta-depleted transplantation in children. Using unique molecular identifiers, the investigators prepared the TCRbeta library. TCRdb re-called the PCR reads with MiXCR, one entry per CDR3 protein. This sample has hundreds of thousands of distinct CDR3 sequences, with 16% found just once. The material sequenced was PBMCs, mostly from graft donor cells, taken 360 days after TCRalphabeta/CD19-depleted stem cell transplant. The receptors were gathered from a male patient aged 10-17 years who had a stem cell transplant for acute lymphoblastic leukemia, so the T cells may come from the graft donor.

Written as DNA, the CDR3 is TGTGCCACGAGCCGGGGAACCTACAATGAGCAGTTCTTC. Translated, it gives CATSRGTYNEQFF. This chain uses TRBV24-1 with TRBJ2-1; TRBD2 might be the D (5 bases). Germline V lookup: CDR1 KGHDR, CDR2 SFDVKD. Trimming stripped 10 bases from V and 2 bases from J, with 11 bases between. The CDR3 length is 13 residues.

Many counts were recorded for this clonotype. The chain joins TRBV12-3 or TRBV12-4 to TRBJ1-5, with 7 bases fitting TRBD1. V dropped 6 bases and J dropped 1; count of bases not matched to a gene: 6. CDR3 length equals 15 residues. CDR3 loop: CASRQQGTSNQPQHF. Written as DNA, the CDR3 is TGTGCCAGCAGGCAACAGGGGACGAGCAATCAGCCCCAGCATTTT.

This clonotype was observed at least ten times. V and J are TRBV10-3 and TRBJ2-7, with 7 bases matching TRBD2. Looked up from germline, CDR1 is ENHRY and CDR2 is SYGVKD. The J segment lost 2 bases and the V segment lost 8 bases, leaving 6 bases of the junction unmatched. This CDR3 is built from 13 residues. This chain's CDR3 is CAIRTRKTYEQYF. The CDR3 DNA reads TGTGCCATCCGGACTAGAAAGACCTACGAGCAGTACTTC.

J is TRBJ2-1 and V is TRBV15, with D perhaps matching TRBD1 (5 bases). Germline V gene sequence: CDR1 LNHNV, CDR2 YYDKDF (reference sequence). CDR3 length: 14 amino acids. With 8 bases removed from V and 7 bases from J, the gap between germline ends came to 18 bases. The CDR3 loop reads CATAGTGRYNEQFF. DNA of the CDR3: TGTGCCACCGCCGGTACAGGAAGGTATAATGAGCAGTTCTTC.

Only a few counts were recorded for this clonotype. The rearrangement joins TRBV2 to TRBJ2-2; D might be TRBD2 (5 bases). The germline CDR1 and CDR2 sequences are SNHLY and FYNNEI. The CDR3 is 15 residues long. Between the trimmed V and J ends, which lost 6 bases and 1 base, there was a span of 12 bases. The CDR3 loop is CASRAISENTGELFF. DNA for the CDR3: TGTGCCAGCAGAGCAATTAGCGAGAACACCGGGGAGCTGTTTTTT. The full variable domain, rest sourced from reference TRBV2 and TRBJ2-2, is EPEVTQTPSHQVTQMGQEVILRCVPISNHLYFYWYRQILGQKVEFLVSFYNNEISEKSEIFDDQFSVERPDGSNFTLKIRSTKLEDSAMYFCASRAISENTGELFFGEGSRLTVL.

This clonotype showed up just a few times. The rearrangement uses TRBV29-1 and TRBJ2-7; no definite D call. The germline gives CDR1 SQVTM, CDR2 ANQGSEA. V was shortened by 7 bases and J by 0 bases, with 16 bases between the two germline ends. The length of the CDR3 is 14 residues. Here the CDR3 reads CSAKSSPSSYEQYF. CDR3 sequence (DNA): TGCAGCGCTAAGTCGTCACCTAGCTCCTACGAGCAGTACTTC.

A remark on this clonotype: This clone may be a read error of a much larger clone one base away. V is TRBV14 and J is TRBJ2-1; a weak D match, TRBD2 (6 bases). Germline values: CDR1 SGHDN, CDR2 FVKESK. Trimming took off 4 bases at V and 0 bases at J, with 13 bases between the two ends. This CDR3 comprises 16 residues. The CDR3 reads CASSLNSGSSYNEQFF. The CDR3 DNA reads TGTGCCAGCAGCCTAAATAGCGGCAGCTCCTACAATGAGCAGTTCTTC.

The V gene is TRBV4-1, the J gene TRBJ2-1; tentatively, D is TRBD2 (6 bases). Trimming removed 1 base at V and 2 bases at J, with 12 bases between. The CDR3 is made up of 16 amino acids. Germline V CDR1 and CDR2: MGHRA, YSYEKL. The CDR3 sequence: CASSQGSGPPYNEQFF. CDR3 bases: TGCGCCAGCAGCCAAGGTAGCGGCCCTCCCTACAATGAGCAGTTCTTC.

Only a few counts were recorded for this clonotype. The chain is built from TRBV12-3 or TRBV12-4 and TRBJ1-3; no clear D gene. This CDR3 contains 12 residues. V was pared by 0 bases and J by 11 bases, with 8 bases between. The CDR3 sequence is CASSLAPVAIYF. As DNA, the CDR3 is TGTGCCAGCAGTTTAGCCCCAGTCGCCATATATTTT.

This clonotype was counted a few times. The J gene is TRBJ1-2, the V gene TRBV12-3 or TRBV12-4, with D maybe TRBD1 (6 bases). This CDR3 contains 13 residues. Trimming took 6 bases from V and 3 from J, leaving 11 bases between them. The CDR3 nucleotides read TGTGCCAGCAGGCCTACAGGGTACTATGGCTACACCTTC. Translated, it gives CASRPTGYYGYTF.

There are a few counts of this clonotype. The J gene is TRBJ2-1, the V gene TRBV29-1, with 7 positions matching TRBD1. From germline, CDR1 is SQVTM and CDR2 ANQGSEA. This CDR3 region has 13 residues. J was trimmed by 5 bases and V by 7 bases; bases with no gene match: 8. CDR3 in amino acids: CSGATGSDNEQFF. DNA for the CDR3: TGCAGCGGAGCGACAGGGTCTGACAATGAGCAGTTCTTC.

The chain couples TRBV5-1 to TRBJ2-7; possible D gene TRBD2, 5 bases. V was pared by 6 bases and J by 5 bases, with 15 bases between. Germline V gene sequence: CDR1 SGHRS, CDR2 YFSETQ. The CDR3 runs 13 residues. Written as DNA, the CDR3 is TGCGCCAGCACCGAGCGTCTCGGGAACGAGCAGTACTTC. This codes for CASTERLGNEQYF.

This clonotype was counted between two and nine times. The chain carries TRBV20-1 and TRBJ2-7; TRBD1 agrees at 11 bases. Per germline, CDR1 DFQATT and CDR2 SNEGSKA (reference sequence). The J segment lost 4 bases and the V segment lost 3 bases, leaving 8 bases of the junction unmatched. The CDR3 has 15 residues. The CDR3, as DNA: TGCAGTGCTAGGGCTAGTGGACAGGGGGCATACGAGCAGTACTTC. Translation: CSARASGQGAYEQYF.

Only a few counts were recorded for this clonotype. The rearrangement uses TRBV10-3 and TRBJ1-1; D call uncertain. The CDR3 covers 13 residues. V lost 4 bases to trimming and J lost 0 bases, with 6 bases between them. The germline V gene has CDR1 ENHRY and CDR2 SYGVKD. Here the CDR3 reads CAISGGMNTEAFF. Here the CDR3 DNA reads TGTGCCATCAGTGGAGGAATGAACACTGAAGCTTTCTTT.

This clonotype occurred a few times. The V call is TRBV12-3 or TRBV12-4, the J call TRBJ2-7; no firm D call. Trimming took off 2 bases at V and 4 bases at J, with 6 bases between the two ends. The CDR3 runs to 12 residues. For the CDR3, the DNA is TGTGCCAGCAGTTTATTGATTTACGAGCAGTACTTC. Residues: CASSLLIYEQYF.

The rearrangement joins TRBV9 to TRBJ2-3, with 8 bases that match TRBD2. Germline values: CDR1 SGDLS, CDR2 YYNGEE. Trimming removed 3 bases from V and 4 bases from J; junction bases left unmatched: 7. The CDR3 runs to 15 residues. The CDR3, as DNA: TGTGCCAGCAGCGCCCGGACTAGCCCGGCAGATACGCAGTATTTT. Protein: CASSARTSPADTQYF.

The CDR3 sequence: CASSHVGAGDDTGELFF. DNA for the CDR3: TGTGCCAGCAGCCATGTGGGAGCGGGAGATGACACCGGGGAGCTGTTTTTT. The V and J genes are TRBV4-2 and TRBJ2-2, with 8 bases matching TRBD2. The CDR3 runs 17 residues. Germline V gene lookup returns CDR1 LGHNA and CDR2 YNFKEQ. With V trimmed by 3 bases and J by 3 bases, 9 bases remained unmatched.

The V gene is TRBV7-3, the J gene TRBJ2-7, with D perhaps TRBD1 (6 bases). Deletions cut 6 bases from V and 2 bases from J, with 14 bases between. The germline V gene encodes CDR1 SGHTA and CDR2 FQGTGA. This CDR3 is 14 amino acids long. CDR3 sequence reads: CASSSSTGTYEQYF. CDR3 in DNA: TGTGCCAGCAGTTCAAGCACAGGGACCTACGAGCAGTACTTC.

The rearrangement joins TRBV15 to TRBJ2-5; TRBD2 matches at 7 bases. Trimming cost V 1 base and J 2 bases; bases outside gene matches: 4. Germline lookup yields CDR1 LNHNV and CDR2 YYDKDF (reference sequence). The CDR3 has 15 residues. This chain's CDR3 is CATSRGGLGQETQYF. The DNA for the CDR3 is TGTGCCACCAGCAGAGGCGGACTAGGGCAAGAGACCCAGTACTTC.

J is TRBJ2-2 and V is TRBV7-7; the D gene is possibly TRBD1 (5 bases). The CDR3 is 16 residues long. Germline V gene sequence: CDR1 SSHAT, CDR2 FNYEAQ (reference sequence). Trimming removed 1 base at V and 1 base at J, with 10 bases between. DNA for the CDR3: TGTGCCAGCAGCTTAGAGGGCCAGGGGAACACCGGGGAGCTGTTTTTT. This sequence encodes CASSLEGQGNTGELFF.

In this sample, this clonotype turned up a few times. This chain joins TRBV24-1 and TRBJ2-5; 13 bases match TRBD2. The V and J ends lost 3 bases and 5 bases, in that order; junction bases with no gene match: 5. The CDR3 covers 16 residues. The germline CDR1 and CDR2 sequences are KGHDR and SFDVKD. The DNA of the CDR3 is TGTGCCACCAGTGATACTAGCGGGAGGGGATTGGAGACCCAGTACTTC. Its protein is CATSDTSGRGLETQYF.

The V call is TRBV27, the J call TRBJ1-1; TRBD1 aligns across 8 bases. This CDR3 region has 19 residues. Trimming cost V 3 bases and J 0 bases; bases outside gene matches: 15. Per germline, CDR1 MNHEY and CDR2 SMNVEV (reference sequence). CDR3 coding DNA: TGTGCCAGCAGTTTGGGAAGGACGGCCGACAGGGGCCTGAACACTGAAGCTTTCTTT. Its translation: CASSLGRTADRGLNTEAFF.

Written as DNA, the CDR3 is TGTGCCAGCAGCTTAGAACCAGATGGATCACCGAACACTGAAGCTTTCTTT. This encodes CASSLEPDGSPNTEAFF. The rearrangement joins TRBV7-6 to TRBJ1-1; D unclear. This CDR3 has 17 residues. Trimming pared 1 base from V and 1 base from J, leaving 16 bases between. The germline V gene encodes CDR1 SGHVS and CDR2 FNYEAQ.

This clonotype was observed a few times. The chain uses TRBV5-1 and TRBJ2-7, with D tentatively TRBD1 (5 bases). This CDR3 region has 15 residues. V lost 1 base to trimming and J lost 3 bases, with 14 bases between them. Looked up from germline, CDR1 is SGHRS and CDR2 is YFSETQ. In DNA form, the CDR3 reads TGCGCCAGCAGCTTGAGTGCAGGGTCCCTCTACGAGCAGTACTTC. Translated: CASSLSAGSLYEQYF.

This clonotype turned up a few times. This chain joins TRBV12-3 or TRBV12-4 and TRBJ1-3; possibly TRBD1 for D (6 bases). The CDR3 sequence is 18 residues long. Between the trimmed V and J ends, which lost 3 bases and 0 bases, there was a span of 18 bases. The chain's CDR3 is CASSFYIGQQPSGNTIYF. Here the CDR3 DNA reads TGTGCCAGCAGTTTCTATATCGGACAGCAACCCTCTGGAAACACCATATATTTT.

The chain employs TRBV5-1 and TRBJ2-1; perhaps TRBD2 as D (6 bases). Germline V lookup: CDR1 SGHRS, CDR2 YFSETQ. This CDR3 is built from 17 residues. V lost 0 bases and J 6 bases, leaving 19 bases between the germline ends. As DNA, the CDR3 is TGCGCCAGCAGCTTGGCCAATTTGCGGGAAGGTCGCAATGAGCAGTTCTTC. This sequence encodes CASSLANLREGRNEQFF.

The CDR3 protein is CASSQGDRPKVDEQYF. CDR3 nucleotides: TGTGCCAGCAGCCAAGGCGACAGGCCCAAGGTGGACGAGCAGTACTTC. V gene TRBV7-8 combines with J gene TRBJ2-7, with D perhaps matching TRBD1 (6 bases). The V and J ends lost 5 bases and 5 bases respectively, with 22 bases between them. Germline V gives CDR1 SGHVS, CDR2 FQNEAQ. The CDR3 is 16 amino acids.

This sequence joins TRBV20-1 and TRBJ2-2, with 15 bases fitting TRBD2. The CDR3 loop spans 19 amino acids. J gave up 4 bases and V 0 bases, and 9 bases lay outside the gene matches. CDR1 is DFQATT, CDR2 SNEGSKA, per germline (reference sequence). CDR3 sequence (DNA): TGCAGTGCTAGAGATGGCAGGACTAGCGGGAGGGCCCGCACCGGGGAGCTGTTTTTT. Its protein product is CSARDGRTSGRARTGELFF.

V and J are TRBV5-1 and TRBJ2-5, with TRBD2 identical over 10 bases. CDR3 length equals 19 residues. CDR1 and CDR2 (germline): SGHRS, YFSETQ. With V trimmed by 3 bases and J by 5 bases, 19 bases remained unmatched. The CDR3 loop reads CASSWPGLANLRSRETQYF. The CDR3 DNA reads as TGCGCCAGCAGCTGGCCGGGACTAGCGAATTTGAGATCGAGGGAGACCCAGTACTTC.